This T cell receptor (beta chain) was found in a study of CD8 T cells in Susac syndrome. Findings of the study overall: A relatively small number of individuals underwent TCR sequencing and HLA analysis. Clonal expansion of CD8+ cells in Susac peaked in TEMRA cells (and in active patients).

The sequenced target, TCR beta, came from blood CD8+ and CD4+ T cells. Diagnostic criteria for definite or probable disease, in their recently defined form, were met by the patients with Susac syndrome. A word on this clonotype: Its antigen is unknown.

Roughly 0.45 to 1 ug RNA was reverse transcribed with random hexamers. TCRdb ran MiXCR on the immunoSEQ multiplex PCR reads and lists one entry per CDR3 protein. The sample lists 100,000 or so distinct CDR3 sequences, 95% occurring once. Source material: CD8+ T cells from PBMCs. The source of this sequence is a human donor with Susac syndrome.

The DNA of the CDR3 is TGTGCCAGCAGCTTGGCAGGGATCGTTACAGATACGCAGTATTTT. This encodes CASSLAGIVTDTQYF. The chain links TRBV5-4 to TRBJ2-3, with a weak D call TRBD1 (5 bases). The CDR3 spans 15 residues. The germline gives CDR1 SGHNT, CDR2 YYREEE (reference sequence). V shed 0 bases and J shed 3 bases, with 11 bases lying between them.